This T cell receptor beta chain was observed in a study of blood T cell repertoires in COVID-19. Only in-frame clones appear in the TCRdb table, and some are missing; sequencing was by immunoSEQ multiplex PCR. Of about 250,000 clones in the sample, about four fifths are singletons; the top ten hold approximately 15%. CDR3 size: 12 residues. Germline CDR1 reads MNHEY; CDR2 reads SMNVEV (reference sequence). Trimming cost V 3 bases and J 7 bases, with 4 bases left between them. The specimen was peripheral blood. This TCR was sampled from a person in their 70s with COVID-19, enrolled during active disease. The chain is built from TRBV27 and TRBJ1-6; D is uncertain. CDR3 in amino acids: CASSFQNSPLHF. CDR3 nucleotide sequence: TGTGCCAGCAGTTTTCAGAATTCACCCCTCCACTTT.